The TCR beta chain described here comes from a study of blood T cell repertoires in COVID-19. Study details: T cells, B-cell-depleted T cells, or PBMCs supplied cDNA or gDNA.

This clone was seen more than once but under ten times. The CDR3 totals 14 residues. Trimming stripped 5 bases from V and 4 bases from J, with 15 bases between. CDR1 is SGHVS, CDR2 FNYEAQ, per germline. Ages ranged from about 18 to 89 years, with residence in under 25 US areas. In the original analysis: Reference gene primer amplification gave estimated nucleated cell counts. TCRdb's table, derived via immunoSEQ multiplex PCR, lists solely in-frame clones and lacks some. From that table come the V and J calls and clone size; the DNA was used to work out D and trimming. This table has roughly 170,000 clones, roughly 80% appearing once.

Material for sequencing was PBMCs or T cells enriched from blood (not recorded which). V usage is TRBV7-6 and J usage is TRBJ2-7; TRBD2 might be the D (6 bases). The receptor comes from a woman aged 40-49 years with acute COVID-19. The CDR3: CASSLGTGEYEQYF. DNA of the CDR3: TGTGCCAGCAGCCTCGGGACTGGAGAGTACGAGCAGTACTTC.